The present entry profiles one TCR beta chain with its context. This clone came up many times. Its antigen is currently not known. Per-nucleotide qualities are absent, and no much larger clonotype sits a single base away. The immunoSEQ Assay, a bias-controlled multiplex PCR, was used to amplify TCRbeta CDR3 regions from genomic DNA. In the source study's methods: The number of nucleated cells in each sample was estimated by amplification of reference gene primers within the assay. To quantify the absolute abundance of each unique TCRbeta CDR3 rearrangement, sequence reads were collapsed and filtered. For each sample, productive Simpson clonality was calculated by taking the square root of Simpson's diversity index across productive rearrangements. TCRdb retrieved this table from immuneACCESS and kept in-frame rearrangements only. Not all clones are present; in checked studies, unresolved V genes account for under half, and no reason is known for the remainder. From that table come the V and J calls and clone size; the DNA was used to work out D and trimming. Across this sample there are about 180,000 clones, with 88% seen only once. The ten largest clonotypes hold approximately 9.4% of the sample.

Reading the germline V gene gives CDR1 SQVTM and CDR2 ANQGSEA. The junction carries 23 bases between V and J, which are trimmed by 7 bases and 2 bases respectively. Spanning cysteine to phenylalanine, the CDR3 consists of 17 amino acids. CDR3 DNA is the only sequence kept; it has 51 bases, read in frame from the first base. Participants in the prospective study were aged about 18 to 89 years, lived in under 30 United States geographic areas, and enrolled through a virtual design. To assign participants to cohorts, the prospective study relied on clinical history that participants themselves reported in a screening survey and a study questionnaire. Recovered participants in ImmuneRACE Cohort 3 were defined as having two consecutive negative NP/OP PCR tests, clearance from a healthcare professional, or resolution of symptoms. In the prospective study, mobile phlebotomists collected whole blood, serum and a nasopharyngeal or oropharyngeal swab from each participant. Over an approximately 2-month period, participants in the prospective study had the option of providing additional blood draws and questionnaires. Blood samples from the prospective study were shipped frozen or at room temperature prior to DNA extraction.

This specimen belongs to a study of blood T cell repertoires in COVID-19 (dated by TCRdb to 2020 to 2022). For the wider study: Collaborator samples came from the United States, Italy and Spain and covered acute and convalescent phases of COVID-19. The repertoires were made available in a free public database intended to serve as a resource for research on the immune response to SARS-CoV-2. The material from the prospective study consisted of cDNA or gDNA derived from T cells, B-cell-depleted T cells, or PBMCs. The sample metadata nearly always contained a de-identified subject ID, COVID-19 status, age in years and sex. The samples were drawn from two sources: the first 160 participants of the ongoing ImmuneRACE study, and 1,200 or so subjects contributed by 6 global collaborators. Where available, HLA class I and class II types were taken from metadata supplied by the sample provider and were not determined by assay-based typing. Subjects who had been exposed to COVID-19, were actively infected with it, or had recovered from it provided the deeply sampled blood TCRbeta repertoires that made up the dataset.

General findings and caveats noted by the study authors: The quantity of clinical and demographic metadata differed by source and by participant and was supplied without curation.

This TCR was recovered from a woman aged 18-29 years who had recovered from COVID-19. Sequencing was carried out using PBMCs or T cells enriched from blood (not recorded which). The chain is encoded by TRBV29-1 joined to TRBJ2-2, with TRBD1 tentatively as D gene (6 bases match). The encoded CDR3 is CSARNPENRENTGELFF. DNA sequence: TGCAGCGCGAGAAACCCGGAAAACAGGGAAAACACCGGGGAGCTGTTTTTT.